This TCR beta chain was documented in a study of T cell repertoires in cytomegalovirus infection. Across the study: Evidence of both CMV infection and a matching HLA type came from public TCR beta signatures.

Germline V CDR1 and CDR2: MNHNY, SVGAGI (reference sequence). The V gene lost 6 bases and the J gene lost 2 bases, with 11 bases spanning the gap. The CDR3 is 13 residues long. From the reads, TCRdb called clonotypes with MiXCR, one entry per CDR3 protein. The profile shows around 530,000 distinct CDR3 sequences, approximately 26% of them singletons. This clonotype has just a few counts. The receptor comes from a human donor in good health (CMV status not recorded). Some clones in this sample may be carry-over from other donors' samples. The chain links TRBV6-6 to TRBJ2-7, with D tentatively TRBD2 (5 bases). Sequencing was done on a sample of PBMCs. Here the CDR3 reads CASRDSDPYEQYF. Here the CDR3 DNA reads TGTGCCAGCAGGGACTCCGACCCCTACGAGCAGTACTTC.